One and the same sample provided the 2 T cell receptor beta chains below, sequenced in a study of blood T cells in healthy people across ages (dated by TCRdb to between 2014 and 2016). Libraries were constructed by 5' RACE. Sequenced using an Illumina HiSeq 2500. The second PCR ran for about 6 to 12 cycles and used a J-beta primer mix along with a sample-barcoded 5' primer. In TCRdb, the public reads were trimmed at Q25 with fastp and aligned with MiXCR, with productive beta chains retained. Each entry is one CDR3 protein sequence, shown with its most common DNA and genes. Across this sample there are hundreds of thousands of distinct CDR3 sequences, with roughly 25% seen only once. The top ten clonotypes cover more than 8.5% of the sample. This sample was also put to use in a study of T cells of mothers and their children.

The source material was blood. The receptors come from a boy aged 5-17 years in good health.

J is TRBJ1-5 and V is TRBV27; 7 bases align to TRBD1. Germline CDR1 MNHEY, CDR2 SMNVEV (reference sequence). J gave up 6 bases and V 9 bases, and 5 bases lay outside the gene matches. The CDR3 sequence is 12 residues long. This CDR3 is CASETGSQPQHF. In nucleotides, the CDR3 is TGTGCCAGTGAGACAGGGAGTCAGCCCCAGCATTTT.

This clonotype has a handful of counts. This chain joins TRBV9 and TRBJ2-5; the match to TRBD2 covers 7 bases. This CDR3 has 15 amino acids. Germline CDR1 reads SGDLS; CDR2 reads YYNGEE. V gave up 3 bases and J gave up 7 bases; unmatched junction bases: 12. The CDR3 DNA sequence: TGTGCCAGCAGCGCCGACCTAGCGGCCGGCGGGACCCAGTACTTC. Amino acid sequence: CASSADLAAGGTQYF.